This is a list of T cell receptor beta chains from one sample in a study of technical replicates of blood from four donors. Repertoires were generated with immunoSEQ multiplex PCR, while TCRdb's copy carries only in-frame clones and drops some. The data contain 55,000 to 75,000 clones, 85% to 95% of them singletons. The sample taken for sequencing was PBMCs. All receptors come from a human donor in good health. Some clones in this sample may be carry-over from other donors' samples. CDR3s include the opening cysteine and the closing phenylalanine or tryptophan. The D gene is left open where the match is weak. Expanded clones get a size class; other rows say once, few or many, or leave the size out.

>TRBV30|NA|TRBJ1-5|NA
CAWSGGSNQPQHF
TGTGCCTGGAGCGGGGGTAGCAATCAGCCCCAGCATTTT
>TRBV30|NA|TRBJ2-1|TRBD2
CAWSVVTSGYNEQFF
TGTGCCTGGAGTGTGGTCACTAGCGGTTACAATGAGCAGTTCTTC
>TRBV7-2|NA|TRBJ2-3|TRBD2
CASSLKRGGTDTQYF
TGTGCCAGCAGCTTAAAGCGGGGGGGGACAGATACGCAGTATTTT
>TRBV7-9|once|TRBJ2-3|NA
CASTLGLSTDTQYF
TGTGCCAGCACCCTAGGACTGAGCACAGATACGCAGTATTTT
>TRBV25-1|NA|TRBJ2-5|NA
CASGRTSRETQYF
TGTGCCAGCGGCAGGACTTCCCGGGAGACCCAGTACTTC
>TRBV5-8|NA|TRBJ2-5|TRBD2
CASSLNLAGGGLGETQYF
TGTGCCAGCAGCCTGAACTTAGCGGGAGGTGGCCTGGGAGAGACCCAGTACTTC
>TRBV6-5|NA|TRBJ1-5|TRBD1
CASSLTDRSNQPQHF
TGTGCCAGCAGCCTGACGGACAGGTCCAATCAGCCCCAGCATTTT
>TRBV7-8|NA|TRBJ1-5|TRBD1
CASSLGQGDQPQHF
TGTGCCAGCAGCTTGGGACAGGGGGATCAGCCCCAGCATTTT
>TRBV19|NA|TRBJ1-5|TRBD1
CASRWGQDNQPQHF
TGTGCCAGTAGATGGGGACAGGATAATCAGCCCCAGCATTTT
>TRBV6-4|NA|TRBJ2-3|TRBD1
CASSRETGDTDTQYF
TGTGCCAGCTCGCGAGAGACAGGGGACACAGATACGCAGTATTTT
>TRBV19|once|TRBJ2-2|NA
CASRAVGQRNTGELFF
TGTGCCAGTAGGGCCGTAGGACAGAGGAACACCGGGGAGCTGTTTTTT
>TRBV9|NA|TRBJ2-1|NA
CASSENLLGSEQFF
TGTGCCAGCAGCGAGAATTTACTCGGTAGTGAGCAGTTCTTC
>TRBV19|NA|TRBJ1-1|NA
CASSWEGSTEAFF
TGTGCCAGTAGTTGGGAGGGGTCGACTGAAGCTTTCTTT
>TRBV4-3|NA|TRBJ1-1|NA
CASSQVHTGMNTEAFF
TGCGCCAGCAGCCAAGTACACACAGGAATGAACACTGAAGCTTTCTTT
>TRBV6-6|NA|TRBJ2-7|NA
CASSDQRAPSYEQYF
TGTGCCAGCAGTGACCAGCGGGCCCCCTCCTACGAGCAGTACTTC
>TRBV10-1|once|TRBJ1-5|NA
CASTKPGSGNQPQHF
TGCGCCAGCACTAAACCCGGGTCGGGCAATCAGCCCCAGCATTTT
>TRBV10-3|NA|TRBJ2-1|NA
CAISPNSSYNEQFF
TGTGCCATAAGTCCTAACAGCTCCTACAATGAGCAGTTCTTC
>TRBV5-1|NA|TRBJ2-3|NA
CASSLGGTGTDTQYF
TGCGCCAGCAGCTTGGGCGGGACGGGCACAGATACGCAGTATTTT
>TRBV5-4|medium-sized|TRBJ1-1|NA
CASSWGGGTEAFF
TGTGCCAGCAGCTGGGGAGGGGGCACTGAAGCTTTCTTT
>TRBV15|NA|TRBJ2-2|NA
CATSRRAGELFF
TGTGCCACCAGCAGGAGGGCCGGGGAGCTGTTTTTT
>TRBV2|NA|TRBJ1-6|NA
CAMRRGYNSPLHF
TGTGCCATGAGGCGGGGATATAATTCACCCCTCCACTTT
>TRBV19|NA|TRBJ1-6|TRBD1
CASSHSGTGNFSPLHF
TGTGCCAGTAGTCATTCCGGGACAGGGAATTTTTCACCCCTCCACTTT
>TRBV7-6|NA|TRBJ2-7|NA
CASSLSPGVGSYEQYF
TGTGCCAGCAGCCTCTCCCCGGGGGTAGGGTCCTACGAGCAGTACTTC
>TRBV11-2|once|TRBJ1-3|NA
CASSPTGLRNTIYF
TGTGCCAGCAGCCCCACAGGGCTTAGGAACACCATATATTTT
>TRBV6-1|once|TRBJ1-6|TRBD1
CASSDPGQGISPLHF
TGTGCCAGCAGTGACCCCGGACAGGGAATTTCACCCCTCCACTTT
>TRBV14|NA|TRBJ1-1|NA
CASSQDEFMNTEAFF
TGTGCCAGCAGCCAAGATGAGTTCATGAACACTGAAGCTTTCTTT
>TRBV7-3|NA|TRBJ1-1|TRBD1
CASSLFGTAINTEAFF
TGTGCCAGCAGCTTATTTGGGACAGCGATTAACACTGAAGCTTTCTTT
>TRBV12-5|NA|TRBJ2-7|NA
CASGLLRGADEQYF
TGTGCTAGTGGTTTGCTCCGGGGGGCCGACGAGCAGTACTTC
>TRBV18|NA|TRBJ1-1|TRBD1
CASSPTLTGASEAFF
TGTGCCAGCTCACCGACCTTGACAGGGGCCTCTGAAGCTTTCTTT
>TRBV7-2|NA|TRBJ2-7|NA
CASNRYEQYF
TGTGCCAGCAACAGGTACGAGCAGTACTTC
>TRBV19|NA|TRBJ1-2|TRBD1
CASTQGPGGGDGYTF
TGTGCCAGTACCCAGGGGCCAGGGGGCGGTGATGGCTACACCTTC
>TRBV18|NA|TRBJ2-3|TRBD2
CASSPPNGRATDTQYF
TGTGCCAGCTCACCGCCGAACGGGAGGGCCACAGATACGCAGTATTTT
>TRBV11-2|NA|TRBJ2-2|TRBD1
CASSLGTGLNTGELFF
TGTGCCAGCAGCTTGGGGACAGGACTGAACACCGGGGAGCTGTTTTTT
>TRBV30|NA|TRBJ2-7|TRBD1
CAWGQGAGASYEQYF
TGTGCCTGGGGACAGGGGGCGGGGGCCAGCTACGAGCAGTACTTC
>TRBV9|NA|TRBJ2-1|TRBD1
CASSGGTGAYNEQFF
TGTGCCAGCAGCGGCGGGACAGGGGCTTACAATGAGCAGTTCTTC
>TRBV5-1|NA|TRBJ1-2|NA
CASSLAGTNYGYTF
TGCGCCAGCAGCTTGGCAGGGACTAACTATGGCTACACCTTC
>TRBV29-1|NA|TRBJ1-1|TRBD1
CSVGIGQGGTEAFF
TGCAGCGTTGGAATCGGACAGGGGGGCACTGAAGCTTTCTTT
>TRBV4-3|NA|TRBJ2-7|NA
CASSQDPTYEQYF
TGCGCCAGCAGCCAAGACCCAACCTACGAGCAGTACTTC
>TRBV15|NA|TRBJ1-2|NA
CATSRGGSLGGYTF
TGTGCCACCAGCAGAGGCGGATCTCTAGGTGGCTACACCTTC
>TRBV5-1|NA|TRBJ2-7|TRBD2
CASSLAGTSVEQYF
TGCGCCAGCAGCTTGGCCGGGACTAGCGTCGAGCAGTACTTC
>TRBV7-2|NA|TRBJ2-7|TRBD1
CASSETGGPYEQYF
TGTGCCAGCAGCGAGACAGGGGGCCCCTACGAGCAGTACTTC
>TRBV6-1|NA|TRBJ1-5|NA
CASSQRSLSNQPQHF
TGTGCCAGCAGTCAACGAAGCTTAAGCAATCAGCCCCAGCATTTT
>TRBV9|NA|TRBJ2-3|TRBD2
CASSVYSFSSGSTDTQYF
TGTGCCAGCAGCGTCTACTCTTTCTCTAGCGGGAGTACAGATACGCAGTATTTT
>TRBV7-8|NA|TRBJ1-5|TRBD1
CASSKQTGGWQPQHF
TGTGCCAGCAGCAAACAAACAGGGGGCTGGCAGCCCCAGCATTTT
>TRBV2|NA|TRBJ1-6|TRBD1
CASSEGDRRSPLHF
TGTGCCAGCAGTGAAGGGGACAGGCGATCACCCCTCCACTTT
>TRBV5-1|NA|TRBJ1-1|NA
CASIAQGNTEAFF
TGCGCCAGCATTGCCCAGGGGAACACTGAAGCTTTCTTT
>TRBV18|once|TRBJ2-7|TRBD1
CASSPADRGSYEQYF
TGTGCCAGCTCACCGGCGGACAGGGGTAGCTACGAGCAGTACTTC
>TRBV27|NA|TRBJ2-1|NA
CASMTVKSSYNEQFF
TGTGCCAGTATGACAGTCAAGAGCTCCTACAATGAGCAGTTCTTC
>TRBV7-3|NA|TRBJ2-1|TRBD1
CASSPDRGLINEQFF
TGTGCCAGCAGCCCAGACAGGGGGCTTATCAATGAGCAGTTCTTC
>TRBV4-2|few|TRBJ1-2|TRBD1
CASSQVTGAEGGYTF
TGTGCCAGCAGCCAAGTTACAGGGGCGGAGGGTGGCTACACCTTC
>TRBV4-1|NA|TRBJ2-5|TRBD2
CASSQTGLAGTVQETQYF
TGCGCCAGCAGCCAGACGGGACTAGCGGGGACCGTACAAGAGACCCAGTACTTC